This T cell receptor beta chain was sequenced for a study of T-cell memory formation after mild COVID-19. In its sample, this clonotype was seen a few times. Germline V gives CDR1 MNHNS, CDR2 SASEGT. V lost 9 bases and J lost 5; bases outside the gene matches: 10. There are 15 residues in the CDR3. One entry per CDR3 protein results from TCRdb running MiXCR on the 5' RACE reads. The sample carries a few hundred thousand distinct CDR3 sequences, about 23% recorded once. The clonotype comes from an adult woman who had mild COVID-19 (a few samples of this study predate the infection). Cell type and time point are not known. J is TRBJ1-4 and V is TRBV6-1; 9 bases are shared with TRBD1. Sequenced input: PBMCs or a T cell subset sorted from them (not recorded which). The CDR3 loop is CASNLGDRVNEKLFF. The CDR3 DNA sequence: TGTGCCAGTAATCTTGGGGACAGGGTCAATGAAAAACTGTTTTTT.